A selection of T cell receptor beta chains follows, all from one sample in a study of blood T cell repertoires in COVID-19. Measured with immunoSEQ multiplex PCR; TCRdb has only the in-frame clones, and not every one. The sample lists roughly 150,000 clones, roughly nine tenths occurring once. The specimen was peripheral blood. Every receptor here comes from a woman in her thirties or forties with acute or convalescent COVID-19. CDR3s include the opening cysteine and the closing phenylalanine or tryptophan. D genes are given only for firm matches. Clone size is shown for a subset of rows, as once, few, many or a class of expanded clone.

CDR3nt: TGTGCCATCAGTGGTTCAGGGGATGACTATGGCTACACCTTC
CDR3aa: CAISGSGDDYGYTF
abundance: NA
j_gene: TRBJ1-2
d_gene: NA
len: 14
v_gene: TRBV10-3

CDR3nt: TGTGCTAGTGGTTTGTTTGCGGGGGTTGATGAGCAGTTCTTC
CDR3aa: CASGLFAGVDEQFF
abundance: NA
j_gene: TRBJ2-1
d_gene: TRBD2
len: 14
v_gene: TRBV12-5

CDR3nt: TGTGCCAGCAGCTTAGATCCCGACAGCAACTCCTACGAGCAGTACTTC
CDR3aa: CASSLDPDSNSYEQYF
abundance: NA
j_gene: TRBJ2-7
d_gene: NA
len: 16
v_gene: TRBV11-2

CDR3nt: TGTGCCAGTACCCCGGGAGGGGTCATGAATAGCAATCAGCCCCAGCATTTT
CDR3aa: CASTPGGVMNSNQPQHF
abundance: NA
j_gene: TRBJ1-5
d_gene: NA
len: 17
v_gene: TRBV19

CDR3nt: TGCAGCGTCAAGGGACAGGGGAACACCGGGGAGCTGTTTTTT
CDR3aa: CSVKGQGNTGELFF
abundance: few
j_gene: TRBJ2-2
d_gene: TRBD1
len: 14
v_gene: TRBV29-1

CDR3nt: TGTGCCTGGAGTGCCCCCGGACAGTACTACGAGCAGTACTTC
CDR3aa: CAWSAPGQYYEQYF
abundance: NA
j_gene: TRBJ2-7
d_gene: NA
len: 14
v_gene: TRBV30

CDR3nt: TGTGCCAGCAGCGCAATAGGACAGGGGGCAGAAGAGCAGTACTTC
CDR3aa: CASSAIGQGAEEQYF
abundance: NA
j_gene: TRBJ2-7
d_gene: NA
len: 15
v_gene: TRBV21-1

CDR3nt: TGTGCCAGCAGCATCCCGACAAGACAGGGGGCGCCTGAGCAGTTCTTC
CDR3aa: CASSIPTRQGAPEQFF
abundance: NA
j_gene: TRBJ2-1
d_gene: TRBD1
len: 16
v_gene: TRBV7-6

CDR3nt: TGTGCAAGTCGCTTAGCCCGACTAGCGGGAGTCACCGGGGAGCTGTTTTTT
CDR3aa: CASRLARLAGVTGELFF
abundance: NA
j_gene: TRBJ2-2
d_gene: NA
len: 17
v_gene: TRBV12-2

CDR3nt: TGTGCCACCACAGGGTCCGGGGCCAACGTCCTGACTTTC
CDR3aa: CATTGSGANVLTF
abundance: NA
j_gene: TRBJ2-6
d_gene: NA
len: 13
v_gene: TRBV15

CDR3nt: TGTGCCAGCGCCGGGACAAGCTCCTACAATGAGCAGTTCTTC
CDR3aa: CASAGTSSYNEQFF
abundance: NA
j_gene: TRBJ2-1
d_gene: NA
len: 14
v_gene: TRBV28

CDR3nt: TGTGCCAGCAGTAAAAGGACAGGGAGAGGAGAAAAACTGTTTTTT
CDR3aa: CASSKRTGRGEKLFF
abundance: NA
j_gene: TRBJ1-4
d_gene: TRBD1
len: 15
v_gene: TRBV2

CDR3nt: TGTGCCAGCAGCCAGATGAACACTGAAGCTTTCTTT
CDR3aa: CASSQMNTEAFF
abundance: NA
j_gene: TRBJ1-1
d_gene: NA
len: 12
v_gene: TRBV28

CDR3nt: TGTGCCAGCAGCCAACAGGGACAGGCTTTGGCAGATACGCAGTATTTT
CDR3aa: CASSQQGQALADTQYF
abundance: NA
j_gene: TRBJ2-3
d_gene: TRBD1
len: 16
v_gene: TRBV3-1/TRBV3-2

CDR3nt: TGTGCCAGCAGCTTCCCCTCGTGGACAGGCGGGGGGGGAAATGAGCAGTTCTTC
CDR3aa: CASSFPSWTGGGGNEQFF
abundance: NA
j_gene: TRBJ2-1
d_gene: TRBD2
len: 18
v_gene: TRBV5-6

CDR3nt: TGTGCCAGCCAGACTAGCGGGCTTACCTACGAGCAGTACTTC
CDR3aa: CASQTSGLTYEQYF
abundance: once
j_gene: TRBJ2-7
d_gene: TRBD2
len: 14
v_gene: TRBV11-3

CDR3nt: TGTGCCAGCGGGTTAAGGGCCGGGACAATAACCGGGGAGCTGTTTTTT
CDR3aa: CASGLRAGTITGELFF
abundance: few
j_gene: TRBJ2-2
d_gene: NA
len: 16
v_gene: TRBV7-9

CDR3nt: TGTGCCAGCACCTTATACGGGGGGGATACGCAGTATTTT
CDR3aa: CASTLYGGDTQYF
abundance: few
j_gene: TRBJ2-3
d_gene: TRBD2
len: 13
v_gene: TRBV27

CDR3nt: TGTGCCAGCACAGGGGGTAACTATGGCTACACCTTC
CDR3aa: CASTGGNYGYTF
abundance: NA
j_gene: TRBJ1-2
d_gene: TRBD1
len: 12
v_gene: TRBV12-3/TRBV12-4

CDR3nt: TGTGCCAGCTCTCGTCCCGGGACAGGGCACACCGGGGAGCTGTTTTTT
CDR3aa: CASSRPGTGHTGELFF
abundance: once
j_gene: TRBJ2-2
d_gene: TRBD1
len: 16
v_gene: TRBV18

CDR3nt: TGTGCCAGCAGTCGTTCCACTGCGGGGGGTGTCATCGCTGGGGCCAACGTCCTGACTTTC
CDR3aa: CASSRSTAGGVIAGANVLTF
abundance: NA
j_gene: TRBJ2-6
d_gene: TRBD2
len: 20
v_gene: TRBV27

CDR3nt: TGTGCCAGCAGTGGGGGGGGGCCTTACAATGAGCAGTTCTTC
CDR3aa: CASSGGGPYNEQFF
abundance: NA
j_gene: TRBJ2-1
d_gene: NA
len: 14
v_gene: TRBV7-8

CDR3nt: TGTGCCAGCAGTTTAAGGGTAGACAGGGGACCCCTCTACGAGCAGTACTTC
CDR3aa: CASSLRVDRGPLYEQYF
abundance: NA
j_gene: TRBJ2-7
d_gene: TRBD1
len: 17
v_gene: TRBV27

CDR3nt: TGTGCCAGCAGCTTGAGCGGCACCGGGGAGCTGTTTTTT
CDR3aa: CASSLSGTGELFF
abundance: NA
j_gene: TRBJ2-2
d_gene: NA
len: 13
v_gene: TRBV7-2

CDR3nt: TGTGCCTGGAGTAAAGGGGTAGACACTGAAGCTTTCTTT
CDR3aa: CAWSKGVDTEAFF
abundance: once
j_gene: TRBJ1-1
d_gene: NA
len: 13
v_gene: TRBV30

CDR3nt: TGTGCCACCAGTGATTTTGGGAGAAATCAGCCCCAGCATTTT
CDR3aa: CATSDFGRNQPQHF
abundance: few
j_gene: TRBJ1-5
d_gene: NA
len: 14
v_gene: TRBV24-1

CDR3nt: TGTGCCAGCAGCTTGGCCTCTAGCGGGAGCTCCTACAATGAGCAGTTCTTC
CDR3aa: CASSLASSGSSYNEQFF
abundance: NA
j_gene: TRBJ2-1
d_gene: TRBD2
len: 17
v_gene: TRBV5-6

CDR3nt: TGTGCCAGTTCGTACGGGACAGGGGTTCTAGATACGCAGTATTTT
CDR3aa: CASSYGTGVLDTQYF
abundance: NA
j_gene: TRBJ2-3
d_gene: TRBD1
len: 15
v_gene: TRBV19

CDR3nt: TGTGCCAGCAGCCAAGGAGAGGTTTCTGGGGCTTTCTTT
CDR3aa: CASSQGEVSGAFF
abundance: NA
j_gene: TRBJ1-1
d_gene: NA
len: 13
v_gene: TRBV4-2

CDR3nt: TGTGCCAGCTCAGCCCGCGGGGACAGAGAAGCTTTCTTT
CDR3aa: CASSARGDREAFF
abundance: NA
j_gene: TRBJ1-1
d_gene: TRBD1
len: 13
v_gene: TRBV18

CDR3nt: TGTGCCACCAGCATCCCCGGGACACTTACTGGAAACACCATATATTTT
CDR3aa: CATSIPGTLTGNTIYF
abundance: NA
j_gene: TRBJ1-3
d_gene: NA
len: 16
v_gene: TRBV15

CDR3nt: TGCGCCAGCAGCCAAGGAGACAGGGCGGTCGTTGAGCAGTTCTTC
CDR3aa: CASSQGDRAVVEQFF
abundance: NA
j_gene: TRBJ2-1
d_gene: TRBD1
len: 15
v_gene: TRBV4-1

CDR3nt: TGTGCCAGCGCCAGGGGCAGCTGGAATGAGCAGTTCTTC
CDR3aa: CASARGSWNEQFF
abundance: NA
j_gene: TRBJ2-1
d_gene: NA
len: 13
v_gene: TRBV27

CDR3nt: TGTGCCAGCAGTCTTGGACAGGGACGGGAGCAGTACTTC
CDR3aa: CASSLGQGREQYF
abundance: NA
j_gene: TRBJ2-7
d_gene: TRBD1
len: 13
v_gene: TRBV12-3/TRBV12-4

CDR3nt: TGTGCCAGCAGCTTCACGATACCGGTAGGGGCGCGGAGCACAGATACGCAGTATTTT
CDR3aa: CASSFTIPVGARSTDTQYF
abundance: NA
j_gene: TRBJ2-3
d_gene: NA
len: 19
v_gene: TRBV11-3

CDR3nt: TGTGCCAGCAGCCAGAAGGGGACAGGGGTGTTGAAGTACTTC
CDR3aa: CASSQKGTGVLKYF
abundance: NA
j_gene: TRBJ2-7
d_gene: TRBD1
len: 14
v_gene: TRBV3-1/TRBV3-2

CDR3nt: TGTGCCAGCACCCAGGGTCTTTTGTCGGCCCCTCCCGAGCAGTACTTC
CDR3aa: CASTQGLLSAPPEQYF
abundance: NA
j_gene: TRBJ2-7
d_gene: NA
len: 16
v_gene: TRBV7-6

CDR3nt: TGTGCCAGCAGCCCTACAGGGGGCACCGGGGAGCTGTTTTTT
CDR3aa: CASSPTGGTGELFF
abundance: once
j_gene: TRBJ2-2
d_gene: TRBD1
len: 14
v_gene: TRBV7-3

CDR3nt: TGTGCCATCAGTGAGTCCGAGACAGCCCATGAAAAACTGTTTTTT
CDR3aa: CAISESETAHEKLFF
abundance: once
j_gene: TRBJ1-4
d_gene: NA
len: 15
v_gene: TRBV10-3

CDR3nt: TGTGCCAGCAGTTTACTCCCGAGGGAGCCCCAGCATTTT
CDR3aa: CASSLLPREPQHF
abundance: NA
j_gene: TRBJ1-5
d_gene: NA
len: 13
v_gene: TRBV27

CDR3nt: TGCGCCAGCAGCTTGGGGCTAGCGGGGGACTTCTCCTACGAGCAGTACTTC
CDR3aa: CASSLGLAGDFSYEQYF
abundance: NA
j_gene: TRBJ2-7
d_gene: TRBD2
len: 17
v_gene: TRBV5-1

CDR3nt: TGTGCCAGCAGTGAAACTGTCCAGGGAGGGTTCTACGAGCAGTACTTC
CDR3aa: CASSETVQGGFYEQYF
abundance: NA
j_gene: TRBJ2-7
d_gene: TRBD2
len: 16
v_gene: TRBV2

CDR3nt: TGTGCCAGTAGTATTGGAACAGGCACCTACAATGAGCAGTTCTTC
CDR3aa: CASSIGTGTYNEQFF
abundance: once
j_gene: TRBJ2-1
d_gene: NA
len: 15
v_gene: TRBV19

CDR3nt: TGTGCCAGCAGCTTATGGCTAGCGGGGGAGAGCACAGATACGCAGTATTTT
CDR3aa: CASSLWLAGESTDTQYF
abundance: NA
j_gene: TRBJ2-3
d_gene: TRBD2
len: 17
v_gene: TRBV7-9

CDR3nt: TGTGCCAGCACCCTCAGAGACAGGGGATTCTGGTTCTTC
CDR3aa: CASTLRDRGFWFF
abundance: NA
j_gene: TRBJ2-1
d_gene: TRBD1
len: 13
v_gene: TRBV6-5